The 24 T cell receptor beta chains below come from one sample, sequenced in a study of human thymus T cells. Resections removed during corrective heart surgery provided the thymus tissue used. Profiling relied on immunoSEQ multiplex PCR, and the TCRdb table lists in-frame clones only, not all of them. The table lists some 72,000 clones, about 96% of them singletons. The sequenced material came from thymus tissue. These receptors were obtained from a boy in the first two years of life with a congenital heart defect but otherwise immunologically healthy.

V usage is TRBV19 and J usage is TRBJ1-5; 9 nucleotides match TRBD1. CDR1 is LNHDA, CDR2 SQIVND, per germline (reference sequence). The V gene end was trimmed by 1 base and the J gene end by 6 bases; junction bases not matched to a gene: 4. The length of the CDR3 is 15 residues. The CDR3 DNA sequence: TGTGCCAGTAGTATAGTCGGGACAGGGAGTCAGCCCCAGCATTTT. It yields the protein CASSIVGTGSQPQHF. Full variable domain (outside the CDR3, taken from reference TRBV19 and TRBJ1-5): DGGITQSPKYLFRKEGQNVTLSCEQNLNHDAMYWYRQDPGQGLRLIYYSQIVNDFQKGDIAEGYSVSREKKESFPLTVTSAQKNPTAFYLCASSIVGTGSQPQHFGDGTRLSIL.

V is TRBV29-1 and J is TRBJ1-1; D remains ambiguous. The germline CDR1 and CDR2 sequences are SQVTM and ANQGSEA. Trimming stripped 0 bases from V and 2 bases from J, with 19 bases between. The CDR3 is 17 amino acids. The CDR3 bases are TGCAGCGTTGAAGATCTTAGAAGGGCGGAGGATAACACTGAAGCTTTCTTT. Translating it yields CSVEDLRRAEDNTEAFF.

The rearrangement joins TRBV5-5 to TRBJ2-1; possible D gene TRBD2, 5 bases. V dropped 4 bases and J dropped 0 bases, with 14 bases sitting between them. Germline V gene lookup returns CDR1 SGHKS and CDR2 YYEKEE (reference sequence). This CDR3 comprises 16 residues. The CDR3: CASSGRSVLSYNEQFF. In DNA form, the CDR3 reads TGTGCCAGCAGCGGGCGTAGCGTTCTCTCCTACAATGAGCAGTTCTTC.

V usage is TRBV6-4 and J usage is TRBJ2-3; 14 bases agree with TRBD2. V was pared by 6 bases and J by 5 bases, with 10 bases of the junction left unmatched. The V gene's germline CDR1 is MRHNA and CDR2 SNTAGT. CDR3 length: 17 amino acids. CDR3 sequence: CASSRVTSGGGRDTQYF. The CDR3 coding sequence is TGTGCCAGCAGCCGCGTGACTAGCGGGGGGGGCAGAGATACGCAGTATTTT.

As for this clone: This is likely a read error, given that the CDR3 carries no conserved phenylalanine or tryptophan at its end. No DNA is shown, since the ends of the CDR3 on it are uncertain; the CDR3 is the one TCRdb lists. The chain links TRBV11-2 to TRBJ2-3; the listed D gene, TRBD1, was not tested against the DNA. Germline CDR1 SGHAT, CDR2 FQNNGV. The CDR3 sequence runs 11 residues, both termini included. The CDR3 reads CASSLGTANRR.

This clone appeared a single time. The chain has TRBV10-1 and TRBJ1-2; weak D call: TRBD1 (5 bases). Trimming left V 6 bases short and J 7 bases short, with 27 bases between. Germline V CDR1 and CDR2: WNHNN, SYGVQD (reference sequence). The CDR3 sequence is 17 residues long. DNA for the CDR3: TGCGCCAGCAGCTACCCCCGAGACAGACTATGTAAGGCTGGCTACACCTTC. As protein: CASSYPRDRLCKAGYTF.

The chain joins TRBV6-6 to TRBJ1-2; D is uncertain. The CDR3 loop spans 15 amino acids. Trimming left V 2 bases short and J 4 bases short, with 14 bases between. The germline V gene has CDR1 MNHNY and CDR2 SVGAGI (reference sequence). CDR3 sequence (DNA): TGTGCCAGCAGTTACAATTGGGAGGAGGTCTATGGCTACACCTTC. It translates to CASSYNWEEVYGYTF.

The chain uses TRBV21-1 and TRBJ1-2; the table calls TRBD1, which could not be checked here. TRBV21-1 is an annotated pseudogene. The CDR3 has 15 amino acids. CDR3 sequence: CASPPPLDRLRGYTF. The CDR3 nucleotides are TGTGCCAGCCCCCCACCCCTGGACAGGTTGCGGGGCTACACCTTC.

The CDR3, as DNA: TGTGCCAGCAGCAAAGCGCTTTGGACCCTAGCGGGAGGGCCCCCGAGGAGTGAGCAGTTCTTC. Translating gives CASSKALWTLAGGPPRSEQFF. The chain combines TRBV21-1 with TRBJ2-1; the D segment call TRBD2 is taken from the table without a DNA check. TRBV21-1 represents a pseudogene. This CDR3 contains 21 residues.

The rearrangement links TRBV27 to TRBJ1-4; 10 bases line up with TRBD1. J gave up 6 bases and V 6 bases, and 13 bases lay outside the gene matches. Germline CDR1 is MNHEY and CDR2 is SMNVEV (reference sequence). The CDR3 covers 17 residues. The CDR3, as DNA: TGTGCCAGCAGCCCAGGGCCCTTGGGGACAGGGGATGAAAAACTGTTTTTT. Its translation: CASSPGPLGTGDEKLFF.

V gene TRBV6-1 combines with J gene TRBJ2-7, with 9 bases lining up with TRBD1. The CDR3 has 14 amino acids. The germline V gene has CDR1 MNHNS and CDR2 SASEGT. Trimming took 6 bases from V and 4 from J; bases not matched to a gene: 7. The CDR3 DNA reads TGTGCCAGCAGCCAACAGGGGGCAGGGTACGAGCAGTACTTC. Its protein product is CASSQQGAGYEQYF.

This chain connects TRBV7-8 to TRBJ1-3, with D possibly matching TRBD1 (6 bases). Between the trimmed V and J ends, which lost 5 bases and 4 bases, there was a span of 18 bases. The CDR3 is 16 residues long. Germline values: CDR1 SGHVS, CDR2 FQNEAQ. CDR3 sequence reads: CASSPQGGPGGNTIYF. The CDR3 region has the DNA TGTGCCAGCAGCCCTCAAGGGGGTCCGGGAGGAAACACCATATATTTT.

V and J are TRBV7-2 and TRBJ2-6; 9 bases match TRBD1. This CDR3 is built from 19 residues. Looked up from germline, CDR1 is SGHTA and CDR2 is FQGNSA. The junction had 13 bases not matched to a gene; V was cut back by 5 bases and J by 2 bases. The CDR3 is CASSAYPRDRVAGANVLTF. DNA for the CDR3: TGTGCCAGCAGCGCATACCCCCGGGACAGGGTAGCTGGGGCCAACGTCCTGACTTTC. Together with reference TRBV7-2 and TRBJ2-6, the CDR3 gives the full variable domain: GAGVSQSPSNKVTEKGKDVELRCDPISGHTALYWYRQSLGQGLEFLIYFQGNSAPDKSGLPSDRFSAERTGGSVSTLTIQRTQQEDSAVYLCASSAYPRDRVAGANVLTFGAGSRLTVL.

The chain couples TRBV27 to TRBJ1-1; D ambiguous. The length of the CDR3 is 11 residues. Trimming cost V 5 bases and J 7 bases, with 8 bases left between them. Germline values: CDR1 MNHEY, CDR2 SMNVEV (reference sequence). The CDR3 bases are TGTGCCAGCAGTCAGGACCATGAAGCTTTCTTT. Its translation is CASSQDHEAFF.

V and J are TRBV6-6 and TRBJ2-7; D remains ambiguous. The CDR3 extends over 12 amino acids. Trimming left V 7 bases short and J 6 bases short, with 13 bases between. Germline values: CDR1 MNHNY, CDR2 SVGAGI (reference sequence). CDR3 sequence reads: CASITIKGEQYF. In nucleotides, the CDR3 is TGTGCCAGCATCACAATCAAAGGCGAGCAGTACTTC.

J is TRBJ2-7 and V is TRBV5-1; 12 bases are shared with TRBD2. The CDR3 has 14 residues. J was trimmed by 5 bases and V by 4 bases; bases with no gene match: 4. Per germline, CDR1 SGHRS and CDR2 YFSETQ. The CDR3 here is CASSRTSGTHEQYF. CDR3 nucleotide sequence: TGCGCCAGCAGCCGGACTAGCGGGACCCACGAGCAGTACTTC.

This clone is a singleton in its sample. The chain uses TRBV5-1 and TRBJ2-3, with 7 bases identical to TRBD1. The CDR3 extends over 15 amino acids. V lost 4 bases, J lost 4 bases, and 9 bases stayed unmatched. Germline CDR1 is SGHRS and CDR2 is YFSETQ. Here the CDR3 reads CASSEGRGNADTQYF. CDR3 in DNA: TGCGCCAGCAGCGAGGGCAGGGGGAATGCAGATACGCAGTATTTT. Drawing the rest from reference TRBV5-1 and TRBJ2-3, the complete variable domain is KAGVTQTPRYLIKTRGQQVTLSCSPISGHRSVSWYQQTPGQGLQFLFEYFSETQRNKGNFPGRFSGRQFSNSRSEMNVSTLELGDSALYLCASSEGRGNADTQYFGPGTRLTVL.

This chain connects TRBV9 to TRBJ2-1, with no clear D. Trimming took off 0 bases at V and 7 bases at J, with 14 bases between the two ends. There are 15 residues in the CDR3. CDR1 SGDLS and CDR2 YYNGEE come from the germline V gene. Here the CDR3 DNA reads TGTGCCAGCAGCGTAGAGGACCCGACTGGGAATGAGCAGTTCTTC. Its protein is CASSVEDPTGNEQFF. Filled out from reference TRBV9 and TRBJ2-1, the complete variable domain reads DSGVTQTPKHLITATGQRVTLRCSPRSGDLSVYWYQQSLDQGLQFLIQYYNGEERAKGNILERFSAQQFPDLHSELNLSSLELGDSALYFCASSVEDPTGNEQFFGPGTRLTVL.

The genes are TRBV5-1 and TRBJ2-4, with D perhaps matching TRBD2 (13 bases). The V end was cut by 4 bases, the J end by 5 bases, with 37 bases between. Per germline, CDR1 SGHRS and CDR2 YFSETQ. The CDR3 has 22 amino acids. In DNA, the CDR3 is TGCGCCAGCAGCGCCGAGGGGACAGGGGGCGAAAGGACTAGCGGGAGAGAAAACATTCAGTACTTC. This gives the protein CASSAEGTGGERTSGRENIQYF.

The rearrangement uses TRBV18 and TRBJ1-1; D not certain. The V gene lost 1 base and the J gene lost 5 bases, with 14 bases spanning the gap. The CDR3 loop spans 15 amino acids. Germline lookup yields CDR1 KGHSH and CDR2 LQKENI. The CDR3 bases are TGTGCCAGCTCACCACGCCCATTAGGCTGGACTGAAGCTTTCTTT. This sequence encodes CASSPRPLGWTEAFF.

This clone came up once. The chain uses TRBV28 and TRBJ1-1, with 9 bases aligning to TRBD1. The CDR3 is 16 residues long. Trimming removed 5 bases from V and 3 bases from J; junction bases left unmatched: 10. From germline, CDR1 is MDHEN and CDR2 SYDVKM. In nucleotides, the CDR3 is TGTGCCAGCAGTCCCCGACAGGGGGTAGGGTACACTGAAGCTTTCTTT. Translating it yields CASSPRQGVGYTEAFF.

The rearrangement joins TRBV15 to TRBJ2-5; 12 nucleotides match TRBD2. Germline lookup yields CDR1 LNHNV and CDR2 YYDKDF (reference sequence). The CDR3 sequence is 19 residues long. After removal of 1 base from V and 5 bases from J, the junction contained 14 bases not matched to a gene. This CDR3 is CATSRVLAGGRTRWETQYF. CDR3 nucleotides: TGTGCCACCAGCAGAGTGCTAGCGGGGGGGCGGACCCGTTGGGAGACCCAGTACTTC.

The chain combines TRBV7-9 with TRBJ2-7, with TRBD1 identical over 9 bases. This CDR3 region has 16 residues. V dropped 5 bases and J dropped 1; count of bases not matched to a gene: 9. Germline CDR1 and CDR2: SEHNR and FQNEAQ (reference sequence). Here the CDR3 reads CASSAIQGARSYEQYF. The CDR3 DNA sequence: TGTGCCAGCAGCGCCATACAGGGGGCAAGGTCCTACGAGCAGTACTTC.

The chain recombines TRBV11-2 with TRBJ2-1, with D possibly called TRBD1 or TRBD2 (5 bases each). V shed 1 base and J shed 0 bases, with 10 bases lying between them. Germline V gives CDR1 SGHAT, CDR2 FQNNGV. The CDR3 is 16 amino acids. The CDR3 loop is CASSLVGTGSYNEQFF. The CDR3 nucleotides are TGTGCCAGCAGCTTAGTGGGGACGGGCTCCTACAATGAGCAGTTCTTC.